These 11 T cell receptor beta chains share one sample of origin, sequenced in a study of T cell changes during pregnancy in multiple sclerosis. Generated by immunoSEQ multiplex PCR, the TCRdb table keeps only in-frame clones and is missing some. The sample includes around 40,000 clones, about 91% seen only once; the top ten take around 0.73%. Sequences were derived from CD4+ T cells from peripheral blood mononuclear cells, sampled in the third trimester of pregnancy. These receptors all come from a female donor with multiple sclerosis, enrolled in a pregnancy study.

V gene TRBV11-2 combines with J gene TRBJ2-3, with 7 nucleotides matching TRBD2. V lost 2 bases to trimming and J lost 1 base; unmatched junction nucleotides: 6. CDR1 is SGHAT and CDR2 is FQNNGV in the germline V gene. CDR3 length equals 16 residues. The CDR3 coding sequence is TGTGCCAGCAGCTTACGGCCTAGCGGACGCACAGATACGCAGTATTTT. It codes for CASSLRPSGRTDTQYF.

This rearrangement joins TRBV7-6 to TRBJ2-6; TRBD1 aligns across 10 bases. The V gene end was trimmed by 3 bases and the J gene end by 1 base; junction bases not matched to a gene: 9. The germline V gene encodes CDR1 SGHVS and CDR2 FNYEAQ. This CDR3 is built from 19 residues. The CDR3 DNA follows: TGTGCCAGCAGCTTGGAGACAGGGGGCGGACTTTCTGGGGCCAACGTCCTGACTTTC. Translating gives CASSLETGGGLSGANVLTF.

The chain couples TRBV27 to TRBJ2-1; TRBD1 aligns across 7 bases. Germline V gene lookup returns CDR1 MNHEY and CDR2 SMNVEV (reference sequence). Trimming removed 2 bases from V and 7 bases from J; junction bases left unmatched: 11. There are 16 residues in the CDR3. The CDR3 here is CASSLLSDRAGNEQFF. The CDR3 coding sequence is TGTGCCAGCAGTTTACTAAGTGACAGGGCTGGGAATGAGCAGTTCTTC.

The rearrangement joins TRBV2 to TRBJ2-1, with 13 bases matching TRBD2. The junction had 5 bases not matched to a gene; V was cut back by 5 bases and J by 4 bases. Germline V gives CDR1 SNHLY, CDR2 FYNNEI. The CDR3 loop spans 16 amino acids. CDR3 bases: TGTGCCAGCAGTACTAGCGGGAGGGAGAAGTACAATGAGCAGTTCTTC. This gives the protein CASSTSGREKYNEQFF.

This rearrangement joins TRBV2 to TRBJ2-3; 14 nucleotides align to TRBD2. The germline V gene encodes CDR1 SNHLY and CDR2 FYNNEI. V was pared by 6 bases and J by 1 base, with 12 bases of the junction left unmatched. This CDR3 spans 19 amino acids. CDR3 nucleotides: TGTGCCAGCAGCTTTTCCGGGACTAGCGGGAGCGGGGGCACAGATACGCAGTATTTT. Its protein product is CASSFSGTSGSGGTDTQYF.

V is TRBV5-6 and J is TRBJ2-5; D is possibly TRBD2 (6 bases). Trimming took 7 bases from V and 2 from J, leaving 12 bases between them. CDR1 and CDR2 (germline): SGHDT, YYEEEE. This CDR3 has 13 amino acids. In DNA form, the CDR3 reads TGTGCCAGCGCCCCGGGGGATCAAGAGACCCAGTACTTC. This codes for CASAPGDQETQYF.

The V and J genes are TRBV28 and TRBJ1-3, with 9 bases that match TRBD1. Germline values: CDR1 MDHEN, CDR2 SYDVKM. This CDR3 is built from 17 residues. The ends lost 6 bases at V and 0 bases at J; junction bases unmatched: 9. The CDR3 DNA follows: TGTGCCAGCAGCCGGGACAGGGTCCTTCTCTCTGGAAACACCATATATTTT. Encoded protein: CASSRDRVLLSGNTIYF.

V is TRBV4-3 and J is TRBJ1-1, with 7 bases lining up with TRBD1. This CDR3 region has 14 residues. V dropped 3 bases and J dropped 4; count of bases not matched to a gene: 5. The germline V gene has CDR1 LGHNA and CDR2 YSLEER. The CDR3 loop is CASSQPDRATEAFF. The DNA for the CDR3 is TGCGCCAGCAGCCAGCCCGACAGGGCCACTGAAGCTTTCTTT.

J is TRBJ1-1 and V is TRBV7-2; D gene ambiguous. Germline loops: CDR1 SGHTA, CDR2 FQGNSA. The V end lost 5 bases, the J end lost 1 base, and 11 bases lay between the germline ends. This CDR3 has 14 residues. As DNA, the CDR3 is TGTGCCAGCAGCCGCCCGGGAGCGAACACTGAAGCTTTCTTT. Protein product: CASSRPGANTEAFF.

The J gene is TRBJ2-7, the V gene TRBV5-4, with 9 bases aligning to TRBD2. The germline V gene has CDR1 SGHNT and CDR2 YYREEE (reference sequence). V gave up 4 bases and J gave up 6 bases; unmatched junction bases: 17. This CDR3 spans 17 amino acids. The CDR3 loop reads CASSPREGLAGRGEQYF. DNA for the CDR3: TGTGCCAGCAGCCCCCGAGAGGGTCTAGCGGGACGAGGCGAGCAGTACTTC. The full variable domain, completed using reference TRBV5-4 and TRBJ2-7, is ETGVTQSPTHLIKTRGQQVTLRCSSQSGHNTVSWYQQALGQGPQFIFQYYREEENGRGNFPPRFSGLQFPNYSSELNVNALELDDSALYLCASSPREGLAGRGEQYFGPGTRLTVT.

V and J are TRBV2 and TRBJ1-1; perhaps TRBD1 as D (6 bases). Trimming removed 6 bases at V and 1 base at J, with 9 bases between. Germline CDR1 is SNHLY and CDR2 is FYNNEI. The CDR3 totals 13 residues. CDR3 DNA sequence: TGTGCCAGCAGACTACAGGGGAACACTGAAGCTTTCTTT. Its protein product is CASRLQGNTEAFF.